This T cell receptor beta chain stems from a study of cytomegalovirus exposure and HLA in healthy donors. Broader study findings: It is likely that the observed cluster of highly shared sequence variants was a sequencing artifact. DRB1 had the most TCR associations and HLA-C the fewest, a later analysis found, with rates varying by HLA locus. Accounts indicate the classifier identified cytomegalovirus status with strong specificity and sensitivity. One variant, a missense change in DCLRE1C, was linked in a later analysis to TCR beta V- and J-gene trimming.

Germline values: CDR1 PRHDT, CDR2 FYEKMQ (reference sequence). This CDR3 is 16 amino acids long. Trimming stripped 4 bases from V and 4 bases from J, with 18 bases between. A word on this clone: Its target is not known.

The study ran its PCR with 60 Vbeta and 13 Jbeta primers. TCRdb's table, derived via immunoSEQ multiplex PCR, lists solely in-frame clones and lacks some. Among about 300,000 clones listed, approximately 90% were seen once. Sequencing used PBMCs. The origin of this receptor is a man aged 40-49 years in good health and CMV-seropositive. The genes are TRBV13 and TRBJ2-3; the D gene is possibly TRBD1 (6 bases). The CDR3 bases are TGTGCCAGCAGCTACGAGACAGGACCTATATCAGATACGCAGTATTTT. Translation: CASSYETGPISDTQYF.